The 11 T cell receptor beta chains below come from one sample, sequenced in a study of cytomegalovirus exposure and HLA in healthy donors. TCRdb keeps only in-frame clones here, not all; method: immunoSEQ multiplex PCR. The table lists approximately 150,000 clones, around nine tenths of them singletons. Sequenced: PBMCs. These receptors all come from a woman between 25 and 40 years old in good health and CMV-seronegative.

V and J are TRBV9 and TRBJ2-1; 7 bases fit TRBD1. Trimming cost V 4 bases and J 6 bases; bases outside gene matches: 10. The CDR3 loop spans 15 amino acids. Germline V CDR1 and CDR2: SGDLS, YYNGEE. The CDR3 loop reads CASSQTGTVINEQFF. As DNA, the CDR3 is TGTGCCAGCAGCCAGACAGGGACAGTGATCAATGAGCAGTTCTTC.

The rearrangement uses TRBV5-4 and TRBJ1-2; 7 bases line up with TRBD1. The trim removed 10 bases at V and 7 bases at J, leaving 10 bases unmatched. The CDR3 length is 12 residues. Germline CDR1 SGHNT, CDR2 YYREEE (reference sequence). CDR3: CAGQRQGLGYTF. DNA of the CDR3: TGTGCCGGACAAAGACAGGGCCTTGGCTACACCTTC.

This rearrangement joins TRBV2 to TRBJ2-2, with TRBD1 matching 7 bases. The CDR3 extends over 17 amino acids. Germline V CDR1 and CDR2: SNHLY, FYNNEI. The V segment lost 6 bases and the J segment 6 bases; nucleotides outside the gene matches: 16. CDR3 amino acids: CASRKNGDRVFAGELFF. DNA for the CDR3: TGTGCCAGCAGAAAAAACGGAGACAGGGTGTTCGCCGGGGAGCTGTTTTTT. Drawing the rest from reference TRBV2 and TRBJ2-2, the complete variable domain is EPEVTQTPSHQVTQMGQEVILRCVPISNHLYFYWYRQILGQKVEFLVSFYNNEISEKSEIFDDQFSVERPDGSNFTLKIRSTKLEDSAMYFCASRKNGDRVFAGELFFGEGSRLTVL.

This clone was recorded a few times. The rearrangement uses TRBV4-1 and TRBJ1-6; maybe TRBD1 (6 bases). Germline V gene lookup returns CDR1 MGHRA and CDR2 YSYEKL. This CDR3 comprises 16 residues. V lost 5 bases and J lost 5, with 16 bases in between. The CDR3 nucleotides are TGCGCCAGCAGCATCCGACAGGATTTAAATAATTCACCCCTCCACTTT. Its translation is CASSIRQDLNNSPLHF.

This chain joins TRBV6-1 and TRBJ2-2, with D possibly TRBD1 on 8 matching bases. With 2 bases removed from V and 3 bases from J, the gap between germline ends came to 13 bases. This CDR3 has 16 amino acids. Looked up from germline, CDR1 is MNHNS and CDR2 is SASEGT. The CDR3 DNA is TGTGCCAGCAGTGAACCGGGGGGACAGGACACCGGGGAGCTGTTTTTT. Protein sequence: CASSEPGGQDTGELFF.

In its sample, this clone was seen a few times. V gene TRBV2 combines with J gene TRBJ1-2; D perhaps matches TRBD1 (5 bases). V lost 6 bases, J lost 2 bases, and 10 bases lay in between. Germline V gene data show CDR1 as SNHLY and CDR2 as FYNNEI. The CDR3 extends over 13 amino acids. CDR3 residues: CASRKGANYGYTF. The CDR3 region has the DNA TGTGCCAGCAGGAAAGGGGCAAACTATGGCTACACCTTC. The full variable domain, its missing parts supplied by reference TRBV2 and TRBJ1-2, is EPEVTQTPSHQVTQMGQEVILRCVPISNHLYFYWYRQILGQKVEFLVSFYNNEISEKSEIFDDQFSVERPDGSNFTLKIRSTKLEDSAMYFCASRKGANYGYTFGSGTRLTVV.

The rearrangement links TRBV25-1 to TRBJ1-3; D is ambiguous. Trimming removed 1 base from V and 0 bases from J, with 10 bases in between. CDR1 and CDR2 from the germline V gene are MGHDK and SYGVNS. The CDR3 spans 16 residues. In nucleotides, the CDR3 is TGTGCCAGCAGTGAATCAACGGCTAGCTCTGGAAACACCATATATTTT. This translates into CASSESTASSGNTIYF.

The chain carries TRBV7-8 and TRBJ2-5; 9 positions match TRBD1. The CDR3 is made up of 15 amino acids. Germline V gene lookup returns CDR1 SGHVS and CDR2 FQNEAQ. Losses at the gene ends were 5 bases for V and 7 bases for J; bases not matched to a gene: 11. This CDR3 reads CASSTLGDRVGTQYF. The CDR3 nucleotides read TGTGCCAGCAGCACCTTGGGGGACAGGGTAGGGACCCAGTACTTC.

This chain links TRBV4-1 with TRBJ1-5; a weak D match, TRBD1 (5 bases). The CDR3 is 14 residues long. In germline, CDR1 is MGHRA, CDR2 YSYEKL. The V gene lost 0 bases and the J gene lost 4 bases, with 7 bases spanning the gap. CDR3: CASSQDPGNQPQHF. In DNA, the CDR3 is TGCGCCAGCAGCCAAGATCCAGGGAATCAGCCCCAGCATTTT.

The chain links TRBV19 to TRBJ2-7, with TRBD1 identical over 8 bases. Per germline, CDR1 LNHDA and CDR2 SQIVND (reference sequence). This CDR3 spans 15 amino acids. The V and J ends lost 1 base and 3 bases, in that order; junction bases with no gene match: 5. Here the CDR3 DNA reads TGTGCCAGTAGTATAGCTGGACAGGGTTACTACGAGCAGTACTTC. It specifies CASSIAGQGYYEQYF.

The V and J genes are TRBV6-1 and TRBJ2-5; 8 bases are a match to TRBD1. Germline lookup yields CDR1 MNHNS and CDR2 SASEGT. V lost 7 bases, J lost 6 bases, and 13 bases stayed unmatched. The CDR3 has 15 amino acids. The CDR3 DNA is TGTGCCAGCATCCCAACCTGGACAGGGCGGAAGACCCAGTACTTC. Encoded protein: CASIPTWTGRKTQYF.